The 13 T cell receptor beta chains given below trace back to one sample, sequenced in a study of blood T cells in healthy people across ages. PCR was performed a second time for roughly 6 to 12 cycles using a sample-barcoded 5' primer and a J-beta primer mix. TCRdb re-analysed the 5' RACE reads in MiXCR, keeping a single row per CDR3 protein. The table has over 500,000 distinct CDR3 sequences, roughly a quarter seen once. The same specimen was also included in a second study, on T cells of mothers and their children.

The material sequenced was blood. The source is a boy aged 2 to 10 in good health.

The chain joins TRBV4-1 to TRBJ1-2; perhaps TRBD1 as D (5 bases). The V gene lost 1 base and the J gene lost 7 bases, with 13 bases spanning the gap. From germline, CDR1 is MGHRA and CDR2 YSYEKL. The CDR3 runs 14 residues. The CDR3, as DNA: TGCGCCAGCAGCCAAGGGTTCGAGGGGCTTGGCTACACCTTC. Translating it yields CASSQGFEGLGYTF.

This clonotype has more than one count but fewer than ten. V usage is TRBV5-1 and J usage is TRBJ2-5, with 10 bases identical to TRBD1. The DNA end lines up better with TRBJ2-1; the J call may be wrong. The germline V gene has CDR1 SGHRS and CDR2 YFSETQ. The CDR3 totals 15 residues. The CDR3 DNA reads TGCGCCAGCAGCCCCGGACAGGGGGGTAGGAATGAGCAGTTCTTC. It encodes CASSPGQGGRNEQFF.

A few counts support this clonotype. The chain has TRBV20-1 and TRBJ1-4; TRBD1 is a possible D gene (5 bases). V lost 5 bases and J 1 base, leaving 14 bases between the germline ends. The CDR3 covers 15 residues. CDR1 DFQATT and CDR2 SNEGSKA come from the germline V gene (reference sequence). CDR3: CSADAWRGTNEKLFF. In DNA, the CDR3 is TGCAGTGCTGACGCTTGGAGGGGAACTAATGAAAAACTGTTTTTT.

There are a few counts of this clonotype. The CDR3 sequence: CASSYLTGNQETQYF. DNA of the CDR3: TGTGCCAGCAGTTACCTAACAGGGAACCAAGAGACCCAGTACTTC. V and J are TRBV28 and TRBJ2-5; D may be TRBD1 (6 bases). V was shortened by 4 bases and J by 0 bases, with 12 bases between the two germline ends. There are 15 residues in the CDR3. Germline CDR1 MDHEN, CDR2 SYDVKM. Full variable domain (missing parts from reference TRBV28 and TRBJ2-5): DVKVTQSSRYLVKRTGEKVFLECVQDMDHENMFWYRQDPGLGLRLIYFSYDVKMKEKGDIPEGYSVSREKKERFSLILESASTNQTSMYLCASSYLTGNQETQYFGPGTRLLVL.

The chain employs TRBV9 and TRBJ2-2; the D gene is possibly TRBD1 (6 bases). V dropped 4 bases and J dropped 5 bases, with 9 bases sitting between them. This CDR3 spans 13 amino acids. Germline CDR1 and CDR2: SGDLS and YYNGEE. The DNA for the CDR3 is TGTGCCAGCAGCCCCGGGACAACCGGGGAGCTGTTTTTT. Its protein product is CASSPGTTGELFF.

The chain recombines TRBV5-5 with TRBJ2-3; TRBD2 agrees at 10 bases. V shed 3 bases and J 5 bases; nucleotides not matched to a gene: 6. The CDR3 contains 15 residues. Germline V gene data show CDR1 as SGHKS and CDR2 as YYEKEE (reference sequence). Here the CDR3 DNA reads TGTGCCAGCAGCTGGGCTAGCGGGAGAATAGATACGCAGTATTTT. Translating gives CASSWASGRIDTQYF.

This clonotype was seen only a few times. The chain employs TRBV10-3 and TRBJ2-1; D remains ambiguous. V lost 3 bases, J lost 2 bases, and 11 bases lay in between. The V gene's germline CDR1 is ENHRY and CDR2 SYGVKD. The CDR3 consists of 15 residues. In DNA, the CDR3 is TGTGCCATCAGTGAACCGACAAGTCCCTACAATGAGCAGTTCTTC. Amino acids: CAISEPTSPYNEQFF.

The CDR3 DNA follows: TGTGCCAGCAGTTACTCGACAGCCCCAGAGACCCAGTACTTC. This translates into CASSYSTAPETQYF. The chain employs TRBV6-5 and TRBJ2-5; D might be TRBD1 (5 bases). The ends were cut back, 0 bases at V and 4 bases at J, with 9 bases in the middle. The CDR3 is made up of 14 amino acids. Looked up from germline, CDR1 is MNHEY and CDR2 is SVGAGI.

The chain carries TRBV5-1 and TRBJ2-5; 11 bases align to TRBD2. The ends lost 4 bases at V and 5 bases at J; junction bases unmatched: 7. The CDR3 covers 15 residues. CDR1 is SGHRS, CDR2 YFSETQ, per germline. The CDR3 nucleotides read TGCGCCAGCAGCCCAGGGACTAGCGGTGCGGAGACCCAGTACTTC. Protein sequence: CASSPGTSGAETQYF.

This chain links TRBV5-1 with TRBJ2-3, with a weak D call TRBD2 (6 bases). Per germline, CDR1 SGHRS and CDR2 YFSETQ. The CDR3 is 14 residues long. Trimming pared 4 bases from V and 0 bases from J, leaving 9 bases between. This CDR3 reads CASSKLASTDTQYF. Written as DNA, the CDR3 is TGCGCCAGCAGCAAACTAGCTAGCACAGATACGCAGTATTTT.

The chain recombines TRBV30 with TRBJ2-5; 7 positions agree with TRBD2. TRBJ2-7 explains the end of the DNA better; the J call may be wrong. In germline, CDR1 is GTSNPN, CDR2 SVGIG (reference sequence). This CDR3 is 13 amino acids long. The CDR3 sequence: CAWGGEWPVEQYF. The CDR3 DNA sequence: TGTGCCTGGGGGGGGGAATGGCCTGTCGAGCAGTACTTC.

The chain recombines TRBV10-3 with TRBJ2-1, with D possibly TRBD1 on 6 matching bases. The CDR3 loop spans 15 amino acids. Looked up from germline, CDR1 is ENHRY and CDR2 is SYGVKD. Trimming pared 5 bases from V and 0 bases from J, leaving 11 bases between. The DNA for the CDR3 is TGTGCCATCAGTTCGGGCAGGGGCTCCTACAATGAGCAGTTCTTC. Translating gives CAISSGRGSYNEQFF.

This clonotype has only a few counts. The rearrangement joins TRBV19 to TRBJ1-1; D call uncertain. Germline-derived CDR1 and CDR2 are LNHDA and SQIVND (reference sequence). The ends were cut back, 6 bases at V and 0 bases at J, with 8 bases in the middle. The length of the CDR3 is 13 residues. CDR3 amino acids: CASRTLLNTEAFF. CDR3 sequence (DNA): TGTGCCAGTAGGACACTCCTGAACACTGAAGCTTTCTTT.